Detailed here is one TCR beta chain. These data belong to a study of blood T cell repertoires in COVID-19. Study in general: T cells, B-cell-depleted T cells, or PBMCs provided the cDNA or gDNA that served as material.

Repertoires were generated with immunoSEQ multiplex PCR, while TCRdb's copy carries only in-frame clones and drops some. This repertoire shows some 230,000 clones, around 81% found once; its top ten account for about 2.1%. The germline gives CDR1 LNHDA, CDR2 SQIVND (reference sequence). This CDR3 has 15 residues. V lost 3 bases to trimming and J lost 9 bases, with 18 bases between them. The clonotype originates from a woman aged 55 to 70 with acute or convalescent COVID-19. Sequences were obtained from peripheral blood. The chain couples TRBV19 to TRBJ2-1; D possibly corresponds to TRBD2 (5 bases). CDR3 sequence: CASSITGNSISEQFF. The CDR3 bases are TGTGCCAGTAGTATTACGGGGAATAGCATCAGTGAGCAGTTCTTC.